A selection of T cell receptor beta chains follows, all from one sample in a study of T cell responses to AZD1222 COVID-19 vaccine. The method was immunoSEQ multiplex PCR; TCRdb's version includes in-frame clones alone and lacks a portion of them. The data contain around 150,000 clones, roughly 90% of them singletons. This sample comprised peripheral blood, obtained on day 0 of AZD1222 vaccination. The receptors come from an adult in good health. The CDR3 runs from the conserved cysteine through the conserved F or W. Part of the rows lack a size; the others show once, few, many or a class for expanded clones.

v_gene	j_gene	abundance	CDR3aa
TRBV11-3	TRBJ1-2	-	CASSLGGGESCYGYTF
TRBV9	TRBJ1-2	-	CASSGAQGQTYGYTF
TRBV4-3	TRBJ1-1	-	CASSQALGIGTEAFF
TRBV30	TRBJ1-3	once	CAWSVGTAGNTIYF
TRBV5-1	TRBJ2-2	-	CASTGEDGELFF
TRBV4-1	TRBJ1-2	-	CASRQGTHGYTF
TRBV7-6	TRBJ2-3	-	CASSSRPTDTQYF
TRBV7-2	TRBJ1-4	few	CASSLTGSTNEKLFF
TRBV28	TRBJ1-2	-	CASSPTEVFYGYTF
TRBV6-4	TRBJ1-2	-	CASSDRPTDGYTF
TRBV6-5	TRBJ1-3	once	CASSPGQGRNTIYF
TRBV14	TRBJ2-1	-	CASSQDRRNEQFF
TRBV6-5	TRBJ1-5	-	CASRDRGRDQPQHF
TRBV19	TRBJ1-3	-	CASSFFRDSGNTIYF
TRBV24-1	TRBJ1-5	once	CATSDRGRINQPQHF
TRBV3-1/TRBV3-2	TRBJ1-2	-	CASAGTEHNYGYTF
TRBV30	TRBJ1-5	-	CAWRTGGSNQPQHF
TRBV5-4	TRBJ1-2	once	CASINLTGRYGYTF
TRBV3-1/TRBV3-2	TRBJ2-7	-	CASSQSSYEQYF
TRBV18	TRBJ1-1	-	CASSGTMNTEAFF
TRBV27	TRBJ1-6	-	CASSLSRSGVHSPLHF
TRBV15	TRBJ2-3	-	CATSRTSGYTDTQYF
TRBV7-9	TRBJ2-2	once	CASSFGGRGRTGELFF
TRBV12-3/TRBV12-4	TRBJ2-4	-	CASSSARENIQYF
TRBV7-9	TRBJ1-2	-	CATHTPGNYGYTF
TRBV6-4	TRBJ1-2	-	CASSDSGFNGYTF
TRBV19	TRBJ2-2	-	CASNFLWRGADTGELFF
TRBV6-5	TRBJ1-1	-	CASRLLTGGGTEAFF
TRBV30	TRBJ2-2	-	CAWSVSHNTGELFF
TRBV4-2	TRBJ1-2	-	CASSPTLTGDGYTF
TRBV18	TRBJ2-5	-	CASYLRYQETQYF
TRBV29-1	TRBJ1-3	few	CSVDRANTIYF
TRBV7-8	TRBJ1-2	-	CASSLGQNYGYTF
TRBV6-6	TRBJ1-1	-	CASSYGDRKAFF
TRBV9	TRBJ1-3	-	CASSGSPRAISGNTIYF
TRBV19	TRBJ1-5	-	CASSQGRAFNQPQHF
TRBV7-2	TRBJ2-1	-	CASSRDNEQFF
TRBV5-4	TRBJ1-1	few	CASSTPTGRTEAFF
TRBV10-2	TRBJ2-2	-	CASRTGTTNTGELFF
TRBV28	TRBJ1-1	-	CASEISESNTEAFF
TRBV7-8	TRBJ1-4	-	CASSPTNPTGTSNEKLFF
TRBV28	TRBJ2-7	-	CASYREVRPYEQYF
TRBV11-2	TRBJ1-2	-	CASSNPGQGGYGYTF
TRBV30	TRBJ1-1	-	CAWSVRGSATEAFF
TRBV7-6	TRBJ2-7	-	CASSLGRRGHNYEQYF
TRBV5-5	TRBJ2-3	-	CASSLAGGALDTQYF